Listed below are T cell receptor beta chains from one sample, sequenced in a study of ipilimumab plus nivolumab after autologous stem cell transplantation. Measured with immunoSEQ multiplex PCR; TCRdb has only the in-frame clones, and not every one. The sample yields roughly 16,000 clones, over 75% seen once. The specimen was PBMCs, collected in a trial of ipilimumab plus nivolumab as post-transplant consolidation. The receptors stem from a male donor with diffuse large B-cell lymphoma. The CDR3 runs from the conserved cysteine through the conserved F or W. Fields, in order: clone size, V gene, D gene, CDR3 length, J gene, CDR3 protein, CDR3 DNA. A D gene is named only where the DNA matches it firmly. Size is omitted from some rows. Given values are once, few, many or a class for expanded clones.

abundance: -
v_gene: TRBV13
d_gene: -
len: 18
j_gene: TRBJ2-2
CDR3aa: CASSFALGRQYPAGELFF
CDR3nt: TGTGCCAGCAGCTTCGCGTTGGGGCGGCAGTACCCAGCCGGGGAGCTGTTTTTT

abundance: -
v_gene: TRBV6-5
d_gene: TRBD1
len: 14
j_gene: TRBJ2-4
CDR3aa: CASSYGTGGNIQYF
CDR3nt: TGTGCCAGCAGTTACGGGACAGGGGGAAACATTCAGTACTTC

abundance: medium-sized
v_gene: TRBV9
d_gene: -
len: 15
j_gene: TRBJ2-7
CDR3aa: CASSTRGQGSSEQYF
CDR3nt: TGTGCCAGCAGCACCCGGGGTCAGGGAAGCTCCGAGCAGTACTTC

abundance: -
v_gene: TRBV6-1
d_gene: TRBD1
len: 16
j_gene: TRBJ2-7
CDR3aa: CASSEYTGTGDLEQYF
CDR3nt: TGTGCCAGCAGCGAATATACAGGGACAGGGGACCTCGAGCAGTACTTC

abundance: once
v_gene: TRBV12-5
d_gene: TRBD2
len: 15
j_gene: TRBJ2-1
CDR3aa: CASGKTSGDPNEQFF
CDR3nt: TGTGCTAGTGGTAAAACTAGCGGGGACCCCAATGAGCAGTTCTTC

abundance: -
v_gene: TRBV15
d_gene: -
len: 15
j_gene: TRBJ1-2
CDR3aa: CATSRGTGTNYGYTF
CDR3nt: TGTGCCACCAGCAGAGGAACAGGTACTAACTATGGCTACACCTTC

abundance: -
v_gene: TRBV29-1
d_gene: TRBD2
len: 15
j_gene: TRBJ2-2
CDR3aa: CSVEGTSGGHRELFF
CDR3nt: TGCAGCGTTGAAGGGACTAGCGGCGGACACCGGGAGCTGTTTTTT

abundance: -
v_gene: TRBV6-1
d_gene: -
len: 14
j_gene: TRBJ2-7
CDR3aa: CASSGQSGAHEQYF
CDR3nt: TGTGCCAGCAGTGGACAATCAGGGGCTCACGAGCAGTACTTC

abundance: -
v_gene: TRBV4-1
d_gene: TRBD2
len: 17
j_gene: TRBJ2-1
CDR3aa: CASSQESASGGYNEQFF
CDR3nt: TGCGCCAGCAGCCAAGAGTCGGCTAGCGGGGGCTACAATGAGCAGTTCTTC

abundance: -
v_gene: TRBV30
d_gene: TRBD1
len: 12
j_gene: TRBJ1-2
CDR3aa: CAWRVTGNGYTF
CDR3nt: TGTGCCTGGAGGGTGACAGGGAATGGCTACACCTTC

abundance: -
v_gene: TRBV11-3
d_gene: -
len: 14
j_gene: TRBJ1-1
CDR3aa: CASSLTALNTEAFF
CDR3nt: TGTGCCAGCAGCTTGACAGCTCTGAACACTGAAGCTTTCTTT

abundance: -
v_gene: TRBV4-3
d_gene: TRBD2
len: 20
j_gene: TRBJ2-1
CDR3aa: CASRTHRLAGGTSTNNEQFF
CDR3nt: TGCGCCAGCAGAACTCATCGACTAGCGGGGGGAACCTCTACTAACAATGAGCAGTTCTTC

abundance: -
v_gene: TRBV5-1
d_gene: TRBD2
len: 21
j_gene: TRBJ2-3
CDR3aa: CASSLTSLAFLREGATDTQYF
CDR3nt: TGCGCCAGCAGCTTAACGTCCCTGGCTTTTTTGCGGGAGGGGGCCACAGATACGCAGTATTTT

abundance: -
v_gene: TRBV5-4
d_gene: TRBD2
len: 17
j_gene: TRBJ2-7
CDR3aa: CASSFGTSGVNLYEQYF
CDR3nt: TGTGCCAGCAGCTTTGGGACTAGCGGGGTAAACTTATACGAGCAGTACTTC

abundance: once
v_gene: TRBV7-3
d_gene: TRBD1
len: 15
j_gene: TRBJ2-3
CDR3aa: CASSLTGRGTDTQYF
CDR3nt: TGTGCCAGCAGCTTAACGGGCAGGGGGACAGATACGCAGTATTTT

abundance: -
v_gene: TRBV7-2
d_gene: -
len: 13
j_gene: TRBJ2-5
CDR3aa: CASSIGPQETQYF
CDR3nt: TGTGCCAGCAGCATCGGCCCACAAGAGACCCAGTACTTC

abundance: -
v_gene: TRBV7-5
d_gene: -
len: 14
j_gene: TRBJ2-3
CDR3aa: CASPWTGGTDTQYF
CDR3nt: TGTGCCAGCCCCTGGACAGGGGGTACAGATACGCAGTATTTT

abundance: -
v_gene: TRBV21-1
d_gene: -
len: 15
j_gene: TRBJ1-1
CDR3aa: CASSNWFRGKTEAFF
CDR3nt: TGTGCCAGCAGCAATTGGTTCCGGGGAAAGACTGAAGCTTTCTTT

abundance: -
v_gene: TRBV5-6
d_gene: -
len: 16
j_gene: TRBJ2-3
CDR3aa: CASSLVPQGRTDTQYF
CDR3nt: TGTGCCAGCAGCTTGGTTCCGCAGGGACGCACAGATACGCAGTATTTT

abundance: few
v_gene: TRBV5-6
d_gene: -
len: 14
j_gene: TRBJ1-1
CDR3aa: CASSVRSPNTEAFF
CDR3nt: TGTGCCAGCAGCGTACGGAGCCCGAACACTGAAGCTTTCTTT